This passage covers 5 T cell receptor beta chains from one sample sequenced in a study of OX40 agonist ivuxolimab in advanced cancers. Profiling relied on immunoSEQ multiplex PCR, and the TCRdb table lists in-frame clones only, not all of them. The table records about 77,000 clones, around 86% of them present only once. This specimen was CD4+ or CD8+ T cells sorted from blood, taken in a trial of the OX40 agonist ivuxolimab. The origin of the receptors is an adult with an advanced solid tumor such as melanoma, head and neck, liver or kidney cancer.

The rearrangement links TRBV30 to TRBJ2-7; 8 positions agree with TRBD2. Germline V gene lookup returns CDR1 GTSNPN and CDR2 SVGIG (reference sequence). V lost 3 bases, J lost 5 bases, and 6 bases stayed unmatched. This CDR3 is 13 amino acids long. CDR3 nucleotide sequence: TGTGCCTGGAGATTCCGGGGGGGGAACGAGCAGTACTTC. This encodes CAWRFRGGNEQYF.

The V and J genes are TRBV9 and TRBJ2-2; D is unresolved. Between the trimmed V and J ends, which lost 4 bases and 6 bases, there was a span of 16 bases. The CDR3 spans 15 residues. Germline V gene data show CDR1 as SGDLS and CDR2 as YYNGEE. This CDR3 is CASSIMWRTAGELFF. DNA for the CDR3: TGTGCCAGCAGCATAATGTGGCGAACTGCCGGGGAGCTGTTTTTT.

This chain connects TRBV11-2 to TRBJ2-7; 10 bases align to TRBD1. With V trimmed by 1 base and J by 6 bases, 3 bases remained unmatched. Germline V gene lookup returns CDR1 SGHAT and CDR2 FQNNGV. CDR3 size: 14 residues. CDR3 sequence: CASSLGTGGLEQYF. CDR3 nucleotides: TGTGCCAGCAGCTTAGGGACAGGGGGTCTCGAGCAGTACTTC. The full variable domain, its missing parts supplied by reference TRBV11-2 and TRBJ2-7, is EAGVAQSPRYKIIEKRQSVAFWCNPISGHATLYWYQQILGQGPKLLIQFQNNGVVDDSQLPKDRFSAERLKGVDSTLKIQPAKLEDSAVYLCASSLGTGGLEQYFGPGTRLTVT.

This rearrangement joins TRBV5-4 to TRBJ1-2; unclear D gene. The CDR3 has 14 residues. Germline V lookup: CDR1 SGHNT, CDR2 YYREEE (reference sequence). The V end was cut by 0 bases, the J end by 1 base, with 7 bases between. The CDR3 region is CASSLVGGNYGYTF. CDR3 bases: TGTGCCAGCAGCTTGGTAGGCGGTAACTATGGCTACACCTTC. Full variable domain (missing parts from reference TRBV5-4 and TRBJ1-2): ETGVTQSPTHLIKTRGQQVTLRCSSQSGHNTVSWYQQALGQGPQFIFQYYREEENGRGNFPPRFSGLQFPNYSSELNVNALELDDSALYLCASSLVGGNYGYTFGSGTRLTVV.

The rearrangement uses TRBV2 and TRBJ1-3; D is unclear. Germline-derived CDR1 and CDR2 are SNHLY and FYNNEI. Trimming cost V 8 bases and J 9 bases, with 14 bases left between them. The CDR3 totals 12 residues. CDR3 loop: CASSPMVGTIYF. The CDR3 bases are TGTGCCAGCTCCCCCATGGTGGGCACCATATATTTT.